Presented here are 13 T cell receptor beta chains from one specimen sequenced in a study of T cell changes during pregnancy in multiple sclerosis. Assay used: immunoSEQ multiplex PCR; TCRdb lists only in-frame clones, some missing. Of roughly 80,000 clones in the sample, around nine tenths were seen once. The material sequenced was peripheral blood, taken before pregnancy. The receptors originated from a female donor with multiple sclerosis, enrolled in a pregnancy study.

This chain connects TRBV9 to TRBJ2-2; TRBD2 aligns across 8 bases. The CDR3 has 16 amino acids. J gave up 0 bases and V 3 bases, and 4 bases lay outside the gene matches. Looked up from germline, CDR1 is SGDLS and CDR2 is YYNGEE. The chain's CDR3 is CASSARLASNTGELFF. Written as DNA, the CDR3 is TGTGCCAGCAGCGCAAGACTAGCGTCGAACACCGGGGAGCTGTTTTTT.

The chain has TRBV11-2 and TRBJ1-2; the D is unclear. Germline V gene sequence: CDR1 SGHAT, CDR2 FQNNGV. The length of the CDR3 is 13 residues. The V end lost 6 bases, the J end lost 8 bases, and 16 bases lay between the germline ends. The CDR3 protein is CASSQQRAGGYTF. In nucleotides, the CDR3 is TGTGCCAGCAGTCAACAGCGCGCGGGGGGCTACACCTTC.

The chain links TRBV7-6 to TRBJ2-3, with a weak D call TRBD2 (6 bases). Trimming stripped 2 bases from V and 2 bases from J, with 14 bases between. This CDR3 comprises 16 residues. Germline V gene lookup returns CDR1 SGHVS and CDR2 FNYEAQ. In DNA, the CDR3 is TGTGCCAGCAGCTTATACGGGGACTTTTACACAGATACGCAGTATTTT. It translates to CASSLYGDFYTDTQYF.

The chain employs TRBV4-1 and TRBJ2-1; D is ambiguous. In germline, CDR1 is MGHRA, CDR2 YSYEKL. This CDR3 has 13 residues. V was clipped by 1 base and J by 5 bases, with 6 bases between them. CDR3 bases: TGCGCCAGCAGCCAAGGTCGGGACAATGAGCAGTTCTTC. Amino acid sequence: CASSQGRDNEQFF.

V gene TRBV30 combines with J gene TRBJ2-7; TRBD1 aligns across 7 bases. This CDR3 spans 17 amino acids. Germline CDR1 and CDR2: GTSNPN and SVGIG (reference sequence). V trimming: 0 bases; J trimming: 2 bases; junction bases outside the gene matches: 13. CDR3 loop: CAWSVPPAGGAPYEQYF. The CDR3 DNA reads as TGTGCCTGGAGTGTACCCCCCGCAGGGGGTGCTCCCTACGAGCAGTACTTC.

Note on this clone: The junction and the germline gene differ at one end; a read error may be behind it. The chain couples TRBV29-1 to TRBJ1-1; TRBD1 might be the D (5 bases). Germline values: CDR1 SQVTM, CDR2 ANQGSEA. This CDR3 has 14 residues. The CDR3 DNA follows: TGCAGCGTTGACTTCGTGGACGGGGGAACTGAAGCTCTCTTT. It is translated as CSVDFVDGGTEALF.

This sequence joins TRBV6-5 and TRBJ1-6, with TRBD1 as a possible D gene (5 bases). V lost 0 bases and J lost 8, with 14 bases in between. The germline V gene encodes CDR1 MNHEY and CDR2 SVGAGI. The CDR3 contains 16 residues. In DNA, the CDR3 is TGTGCCAGCAGTTACTCAGCAGGGCTAAGCGATTCACCCCTCCACTTT. Translating it yields CASSYSAGLSDSPLHF.

The chain has TRBV30 and TRBJ1-6; D not certain. CDR1 is GTSNPN and CDR2 is SVGIG in the germline V gene (reference sequence). V was shortened by 2 bases and J by 1 base, with 6 bases between the two germline ends. The CDR3 runs 14 residues. As DNA, the CDR3 is TGTGCCTGGAGTACGGGGTCCTATAATTCACCCCTCCACTTT. It yields the protein CAWSTGSYNSPLHF.

The V gene is TRBV15, the J gene TRBJ1-2; D is perhaps TRBD1 (5 bases). The CDR3 has 13 amino acids. The germline V and J ends were trimmed by 4 bases and 7 bases, with 13 bases remaining between them. Germline V gene sequence: CDR1 LNHNV, CDR2 YYDKDF (reference sequence). The CDR3 spells CATSIGTQGGYTF. CDR3 in DNA: TGTGCCACCAGCATCGGAACTCAGGGTGGCTACACCTTC.

V is TRBV27 and J is TRBJ2-3; 7 bases are shared with TRBD1. With 3 bases clipped from V and 2 bases from J, the junction kept 5 bases outside the gene matches. This CDR3 is 15 amino acids long. The germline V gene has CDR1 MNHEY and CDR2 SMNVEV (reference sequence). The CDR3 loop is CASSFGDRDTDTQYF. The CDR3 nucleotides read TGTGCCAGCAGTTTTGGGGACAGAGACACAGATACGCAGTATTTT.

DNA of the CDR3: TGTGCCAGCAGTATCACAGGGGGCGGCTATGGCTACACCTTC. Its protein product is CASSITGGGYGYTF. The rearrangement links TRBV2 to TRBJ1-2, with 9 bases aligning to TRBD1. Germline V gene lookup returns CDR1 SNHLY and CDR2 FYNNEI. The trim removed 5 bases at V and 4 bases at J, leaving 5 bases unmatched. The CDR3 consists of 14 residues.

The chain links TRBV28 to TRBJ2-7; 10 positions match TRBD1. Germline trimming cut 7 bases from V and 7 bases from J; bases unmatched to any gene: 10. This CDR3 has 14 amino acids. Per the germline V gene, CDR1 is MDHEN and CDR2 is SYDVKM. In nucleotides, the CDR3 is TGTGCCAGCATACGACAGGGGGCTTTGGGAGAGCAGTACTTC. Its protein is CASIRQGALGEQYF.

A single count supports this clone. The rearrangement joins TRBV27 to TRBJ2-1; TRBD1 agrees at 9 bases. This CDR3 has 16 residues. Germline CDR1 MNHEY, CDR2 SMNVEV (reference sequence). The junction had 10 bases not matched to a gene; V was cut back by 6 bases and J by 4 bases. The CDR3 DNA follows: TGTGCCAGCAGCGCGACCGGGACAGGGAGGTACAATGAGCAGTTCTTC. Encoded protein: CASSATGTGRYNEQFF.